This T cell receptor beta chain was identified in a study of blood T cell repertoires in COVID-19 (dated by TCRdb to 2018 to 2021). In the study overall: Samples covering the acute and convalescent phases of COVID-19 were provided by collaborators in the United States, Italy and Spain. The prospective study material was composed of cDNA or gDNA derived from T cells, B-cell-depleted T cells, or PBMCs. Deeply sampled blood TCRbeta repertoires from subjects exposed to, actively infected with, or recovered from COVID-19 were included in the dataset. The repertoires were made available in a free public database intended to serve as a resource for research on the immune response to SARS-CoV-2. The samples were drawn from the first 160 participants of the ongoing ImmuneRACE study and from over a thousand subjects provided by 6 global collaborators. A de-identified subject ID, COVID-19 status, age in years and sex were almost always included in the sample metadata. HLA class I and class II types, where available, came from metadata supplied by the sample provider rather than from assay-based typing. The paper's findings and limits, for the study overall: How much clinical and demographic metadata was included differed by source and by participant, and the metadata was provided uncurated.

TCRbeta CDR3 regions were amplified from genomic DNA by means of the immunoSEQ Assay, a bias-controlled multiplex PCR. The paper's processing steps were these. Nucleated cell counts per sample were estimated from amplification of reference gene primers within the assay. Sequence reads were collapsed and filtered to measure the absolute abundance of every unique TCRbeta CDR3 rearrangement. Productive Simpson clonality was computed per sample as the square root of Simpson's diversity index over productive rearrangements. The table comes from immuneACCESS by way of TCRdb, which keeps in-frame sequences with V and J called. Part of the clones is missing from these tables; in studies checked, under half for an unresolved V gene and the rest for unknown reasons. V, J and clone size are those of that table, while D and trimming were read from the DNA. In this sample the table shows some 290,000 clones, approximately 82% of which occur a single time. The leading ten clones occupy under 5.5% of the sample.

CDR1 and CDR2 are read off the germline V gene as SGHTA and FQGNSA. The CDR3 contains 14 residues, cysteine and phenylalanine counted. The CDR3 DNA has 42 bases and is translated from base 1. Here V drops 4 bases and J drops 1 base, and the junction holds 1 base not matched to any gene. Another Seattle source contributed samples from volunteer blood donors who had recovered from COVID-19. Collaborating institutions collected whole blood in K2EDTA tubes following their own protocols. Collaborator samples were shipped for TCRbeta analysis as frozen whole blood, isolated PBMCs, or DNA extracted from either sample type. About this clone itself: Its antigen specificity is not known. Within one base of it there is no much larger clone, and no base qualities were kept.

Source material: peripheral blood. The receptor was isolated from a man aged 55-75 years who had recovered from COVID-19. Recombination linked TRBV7-2 to TRBJ2-3; 8 central bases correspond to TRBD2. DNA sequence: TGTGCCAGCAGCTATAGCGGGGGCACAGATACGCAGTATTTT. Translation gives CASSYSGGTDTQYF.